The rows below give T cell receptor beta chains drawn from one sample of a study of blood T cell repertoires in COVID-19. Produced via immunoSEQ multiplex PCR; TCRdb's table is partial and in-frame only. There are about 300,000 clones in the sample; 70% to 90% occur only once, and 1.5% to 2% lies in the top ten. The sequenced sample consisted of peripheral blood. The receptors were sampled from a woman in her 30s with COVID-19, enrolled during active disease. The CDR3 runs from the conserved cysteine through the conserved F or W. A D gene is named only where the DNA matches it firmly. Size is omitted from some rows. Given values are once, few, many or a class for expanded clones.

j_call d_call clone_size v_call cdr3_nt cdr3_aa
TRBJ2-3 TRBD2 NA TRBV12-5 TGTGCTAGTGGTCCGGCGGGGACTAGCGGGCTTACAGATACGCAGTATTTT CASGPAGTSGLTDTQYF
TRBJ2-5 NA NA TRBV19 TGTGCCAGTAGGGGGCTCCAAGAGACCCAGTACTTC CASRGLQETQYF
TRBJ2-7 NA NA TRBV6-2/TRBV6-3 TGTGCCAGCAGCGATCCGACAGCGAGCTCCTACGAGCAGTACTTC CASSDPTASSYEQYF
TRBJ1-1 NA NA TRBV29-1 TGCAGCGTTGAAGATCTTTCCGGGTTTGCTTTCTTT CSVEDLSGFAFF
TRBJ2-3 TRBD2 NA TRBV6-5 TGTGCCAGCAGTTACGCTCTGGGAGGGGCAGATACGCAGTATTTT CASSYALGGADTQYF
TRBJ2-5 NA NA TRBV5-6 TGTGCCAGCAGCTTGGGACTGGCAGAGACCCAGTACTTC CASSLGLAETQYF
TRBJ1-5 TRBD1 NA TRBV10-1 TGCGCCAGCAGTGAATGGACAGGGAATACCAATCAGCCCCAGCATTTT CASSEWTGNTNQPQHF
TRBJ1-2 TRBD1 NA TRBV9 TGTGCCAGCAGCTTAACCCCGGGACAGGGTGGTGGCTACACCTTC CASSLTPGQGGGYTF
TRBJ2-3 NA NA TRBV7-3 TGTGCCAGCAGCAAGGGGGAGACTAGCACAGATACGCAGTATTTT CASSKGETSTDTQYF
TRBJ1-2 TRBD1 NA TRBV18 TGTGCCAGCTCACAAGACAGGGCCCATGGCTACACCTTC CASSQDRAHGYTF
TRBJ1-3 NA NA TRBV3-1/TRBV3-2 TGTGCCAGCAGCCAAGAAGTCTACTCTGGAAACACCATATATTTT CASSQEVYSGNTIYF
TRBJ1-2 NA few TRBV6-5 TGTGCCACTTCCTCAGGCCCTGGCGGCTACACCTTC CATSSGPGGYTF
TRBJ1-2 TRBD1 once TRBV18 TGTGCCAGCTCACCCCAGACAGGGGAGGGCTACACCTTC CASSPQTGEGYTF
TRBJ2-5 NA NA TRBV2 TGTGCCAGCAGTGATTCTGGGGGGGCAGAGACCCAGTACTTC CASSDSGGAETQYF
TRBJ2-5 NA NA TRBV6-2/TRBV6-3 TGTGCCAGCAGCCACCCTAGGGGGGGCCAAGAGACCCAGTACTTC CASSHPRGGQETQYF
TRBJ2-4 TRBD2 few TRBV4-2 TGTGCCAGCAGCCAAGACTTGCGGGGGGGCCTTAACATTCAGTACTTC CASSQDLRGGLNIQYF
TRBJ2-7 NA once TRBV9 TGTGCCAGCAGCGTAGGGGGCGGGGGCAGCTCCTACGAGCAGTACTTC CASSVGGGGSSYEQYF
TRBJ1-1 TRBD1 NA TRBV7-2 TGTGCCAGCAGCTTCACAGGGGGAAGCACTGAAGCTTTCTTT CASSFTGGSTEAFF
TRBJ1-2 TRBD1 NA TRBV2 TGTGCCAGCAGGGGGGACAGGACAGCTAACTATGGCTACACCTTC CASRGDRTANYGYTF
TRBJ1-2 NA once TRBV18 TGTGCCAGCTCACCAGCAGGGGATGGCTACACCTTC CASSPAGDGYTF
TRBJ1-4 TRBD1 once TRBV24-1 TGTGCCACCAGCAGGCGAACGGACAGGGAGAGGGAAAAACTGTTTTTT CATSRRTDREREKLFF
TRBJ1-1 NA NA TRBV19 TGTGCCACACAGAGCATGAACACTGAAGCTTTCTTT CATQSMNTEAFF
TRBJ1-2 TRBD1 NA TRBV5-1 TGCGCCAGCAGCTCTCCGGGACAGGGGGCTGATAACTATGGCTACACCTTC CASSSPGQGADNYGYTF
TRBJ1-4 NA NA TRBV2 TGTGCCAGCAAGGAGGAGGGGGGGGAAAAACTGTTTTTT CASKEEGGEKLFF
TRBJ1-1 NA NA TRBV7-9 TGTGCCAGCAGCGAAAACAGTGGCACTGAAGCTTTCTTT CASSENSGTEAFF
TRBJ2-3 NA NA TRBV3-1/TRBV3-2 TGTGCCAGCAGCCAACGGAGCTGGGACACAACCTCAGATACGCAGTATTTT CASSQRSWDTTSDTQYF
TRBJ1-1 NA NA TRBV5-4 TGTGCCAGCAGCGCAGGGCCCATGAACACTGAAGCTTTCTTT CASSAGPMNTEAFF
TRBJ1-1 NA NA TRBV6-5 TGTGCCAGCAGTTACTCAGGACCGGGGGACACTGAAGCTTTCTTT CASSYSGPGDTEAFF
TRBJ1-2 NA NA TRBV6-5 TGTGCCAGCAGATTGGGAGGATTCCTTTATGGCTACACCTTC CASRLGGFLYGYTF
TRBJ1-1 TRBD1 once TRBV28 TGTGCCAGCCGGGACAGGGGGAACACTGAAGCTTTCTTT CASRDRGNTEAFF
TRBJ2-3 NA NA TRBV30 TGTGCCTGGAGGGCAGGGCCAAATACGCAGTATTTT CAWRAGPNTQYF
TRBJ1-1 NA NA TRBV4-1 TGCGCCAGCAGCCAAGATAAGGGCGGGACTGAAGCTTTCTTT CASSQDKGGTEAFF
TRBJ1-1 NA NA TRBV10-3 TGTGCCATCAGTGGAGGAAGAATGAACACTGAAGCTTTCTTT CAISGGRMNTEAFF